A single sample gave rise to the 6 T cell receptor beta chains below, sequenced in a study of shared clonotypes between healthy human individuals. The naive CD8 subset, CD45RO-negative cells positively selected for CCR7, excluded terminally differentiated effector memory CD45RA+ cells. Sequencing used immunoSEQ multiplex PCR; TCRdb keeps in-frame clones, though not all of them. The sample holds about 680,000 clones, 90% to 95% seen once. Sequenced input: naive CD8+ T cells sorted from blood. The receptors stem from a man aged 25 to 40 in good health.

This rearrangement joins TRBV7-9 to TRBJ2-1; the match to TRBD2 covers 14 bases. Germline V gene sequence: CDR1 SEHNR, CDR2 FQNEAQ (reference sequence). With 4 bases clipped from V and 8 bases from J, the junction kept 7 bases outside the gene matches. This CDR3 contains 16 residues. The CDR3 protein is CASSSRGTSGSDEQFF. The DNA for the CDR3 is TGTGCCAGCAGCTCCAGGGGGACTAGCGGGAGTGATGAGCAGTTCTTC.

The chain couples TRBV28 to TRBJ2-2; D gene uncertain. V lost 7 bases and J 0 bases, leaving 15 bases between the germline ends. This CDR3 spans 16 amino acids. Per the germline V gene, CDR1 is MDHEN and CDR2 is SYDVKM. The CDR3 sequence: CASNSVGTANTGELFF. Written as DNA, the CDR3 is TGTGCCAGCAATTCCGTCGGCACAGCGAACACCGGGGAGCTGTTTTTT. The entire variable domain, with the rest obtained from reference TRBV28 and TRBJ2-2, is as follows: DVKVTQSSRYLVKRTGEKVFLECVQDMDHENMFWYRQDPGLGLRLIYFSYDVKMKEKGDIPEGYSVSREKKERFSLILESASTNQTSMYLCASNSVGTANTGELFFGEGSRLTVL.

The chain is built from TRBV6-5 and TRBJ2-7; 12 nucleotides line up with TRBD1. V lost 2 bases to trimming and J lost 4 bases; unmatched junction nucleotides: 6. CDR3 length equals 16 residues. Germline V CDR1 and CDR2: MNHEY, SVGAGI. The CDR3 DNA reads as TGTGCCAGCAGTTACGGGACAGGGGGCGAGGGTTACGAGCAGTACTTC. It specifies CASSYGTGGEGYEQYF.

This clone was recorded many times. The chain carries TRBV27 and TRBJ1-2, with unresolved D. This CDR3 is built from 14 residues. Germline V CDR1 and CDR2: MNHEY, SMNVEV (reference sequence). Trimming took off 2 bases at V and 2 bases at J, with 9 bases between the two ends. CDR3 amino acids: CASSLVVGNYGYTF. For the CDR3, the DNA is TGTGCCAGCAGTTTAGTAGTGGGGAACTATGGCTACACCTTC.

The CDR3 sequence is CATAGEDDNEQFF. DNA of the CDR3: TGTGCCACGGCGGGGGAGGATGACAATGAGCAGTTCTTC. The rearrangement joins TRBV7-3 to TRBJ2-1; 7 bases fit TRBD2. CDR1 and CDR2 from the germline V gene are SGHTA and FQGTGA. V shed 10 bases, J shed 5 bases, and the junction held 8 bases outside the gene matches. The CDR3 has 13 residues.

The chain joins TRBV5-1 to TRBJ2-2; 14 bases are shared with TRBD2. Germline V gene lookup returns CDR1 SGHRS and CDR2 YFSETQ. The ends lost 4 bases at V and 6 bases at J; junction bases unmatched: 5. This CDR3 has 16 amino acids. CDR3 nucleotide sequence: TGCGCCAGCAGCGAGGGACTAGCGGGAGTCCCCGGGGAGCTGTTTTTT. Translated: CASSEGLAGVPGELFF.